The T cell receptor (beta chain) described here comes from a study of control samples from healthy donors and cancer patients. Clones were read by immunoSEQ multiplex PCR, and TCRdb kept only the in-frame ones, dropping some. This sample yields 60,000 to 75,000 clones, of which approximately 87% are seen a single time; approximately 30% belongs to the top ten. This clone turned up a few times. The CDR3 is 15 amino acids. J was trimmed by 6 bases and V by 4 bases; bases with no gene match: 5. Germline loops: CDR1 SGHDT, CDR2 YYEEEE. The TCR comes from a man aged 45-65 years in good health. Sequencing was carried out using blood. The chain has TRBV5-6 and TRBJ1-6; 9 bases are shared with TRBD1. The CDR3 DNA reads TGTGCCAGCAGCCGGGGACAGGGAACTAATTCACCCCTCCACTTT. Its protein is CASSRGQGTNSPLHF.